This T cell receptor (beta chain) is from a study of cytomegalovirus exposure and HLA in healthy donors. Study-level information: As an earlier analysis found, roughly 180 million T cells yielded 95 million to 130 million unique TCR beta sequences.

Study-level results: Among TCR beta chains of equal frequency, HLA-associated ones were more clonally expanded in a later analysis.

Researchers ran the PCR with 60 Vbeta and 13 Jbeta primers. Data came from immunoSEQ multiplex PCR; TCRdb stores just in-frame clones and leaves some out. The table records 99,000 or so clones, roughly 15% of them present only once. CDR1 MNHNS and CDR2 SASEGT come from the germline V gene. This CDR3 has 15 residues. Deletions cut 1 base from V and 2 bases from J, with 6 bases between. In this sample, this clone turned up a few times. Its antigen is as yet unknown. The V and J genes are TRBV6-1 and TRBJ2-6; TRBD2 might be the D (6 bases). The specimen was PBMCs. The sequence was obtained from a female donor in good health and CMV-seronegative. The CDR3, as DNA: TGTGCCAGCAGTGAAGGGGGGGCTGGGGCCAACGTCCTGACTTTC. This sequence encodes CASSEGGAGANVLTF.